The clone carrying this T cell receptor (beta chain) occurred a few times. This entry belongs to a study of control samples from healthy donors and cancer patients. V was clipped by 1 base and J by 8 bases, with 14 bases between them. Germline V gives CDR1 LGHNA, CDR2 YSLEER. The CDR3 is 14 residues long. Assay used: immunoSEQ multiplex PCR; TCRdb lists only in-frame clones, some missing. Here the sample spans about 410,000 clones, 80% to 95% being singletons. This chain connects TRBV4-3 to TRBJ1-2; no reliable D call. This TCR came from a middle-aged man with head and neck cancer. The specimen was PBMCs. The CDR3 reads CASSQVISRHGYTF. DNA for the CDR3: TGCGCCAGCAGCCAAGTCATCTCCAGGCACGGCTACACCTTC.